The rows below give T cell receptor beta chains drawn from one sample of a study of blood T cell repertoires in COVID-19. The assay was immunoSEQ multiplex PCR, and TCRdb's table has in-frame clones only and misses some. The sample carries fewer than 350,000 clones, approximately 91% recorded once. The sequenced material came from PBMCs or T cells enriched from blood (not recorded which). The receptors stem from a woman aged 40 to 50 with acute COVID-19. Both conserved end residues are trimmed from each CDR3. A D gene is named only where the DNA matches it firmly.

D,V,CDR3
.,TRBV7-3,ASSLTLRNEQF
TRBD1,TRBV19,ASSDRGLNTEAF
.,TRBV18,ASSPTGGWQPQH
.,TRBV29-1,SLGGSTDTQY
TRBD2,TRBV5-1,ASSIGTSFNTGELF
TRBD2,TRBV18,ASSPVAGGSREQF
.,TRBV5-1,ASSLGYPPADTQY
TRBD1,TRBV2,ASRQTGVSQETQY
.,TRBV27,ASTGFLTGELF
TRBD1,TRBV14,ASSQRTGLNTEAF
.,TRBV19,ASSTTGTGNQPQH
.,TRBV7-9,ASSENRVEQY
TRBD1,TRBV20-1,SASRQGANTGELF
TRBD2,TRBV2,ASSESLAGGADTQY
.,TRBV7-9,ASSQGLGQPQH
.,TRBV2,ASSQGGQPYNEQF
.,TRBV5-6,ASSHSRFNQPQH
.,TRBV28,ASTNRAGAAF